Listed below are T cell receptor beta chains from one sample, sequenced in a study of T cells in Graves' hyperthyroidism and ophthalmopathy. TCRdb analysed the multiplex PCR reads with MiXCR anew, one entry per CDR3 protein. Altogether about 640,000 distinct CDR3 sequences are present, less than 25% being singletons, with the ten largest covering 34%. Input material: blood. The receptors were sampled from a man aged 30-40 years with Graves' ophthalmopathy. Each CDR3 is given without its conserved first and last residue. Clone size is shown for a subset of rows, as once, few, many or a class of expanded clone.

j_gene,abundance,v_gene,CDR3aa
TRBJ2-3,few,TRBV20-1,SARDQSGSRDTQY
TRBJ1-1,-,TRBV18,ASSRQNGLAGTGTEAF
TRBJ1-3,few,TRBV3-1,ASSQGNGRSLNTIY
TRBJ2-1,few,TRBV29-1,SVGSTDEQF
TRBJ2-3,few,TRBV11-2,ASSPNGGPTDTQY
TRBJ1-1,many,TRBV6-1,ASRGGQSAGGAF
TRBJ1-5,few,TRBV16,ASSPTRDQPQH
TRBJ2-7,-,TRBV6-2/TRBV6-3,ASSYPPTSGSSYEQY
TRBJ2-7,many,TRBV20-1,SAQGRGNYEQY
TRBJ2-3,-,TRBV7-2,ASTGLANADTQY